The clone carrying this TCR beta chain has only a few counts. The germline CDR1 and CDR2 sequences are SGDLS and YYNGEE. The CDR3 contains 14 residues. V trimming: 3 bases; J trimming: 6 bases; junction bases outside the gene matches: 4. The age range of participants was 18 to 89 years, with residence in about two dozen US areas. Participants' own reports of clinical history determined their cohort assignment. The source of the sample is a study of blood T cell repertoires in COVID-19. Sequencing was performed with immunoSEQ multiplex PCR; in TCRdb, only in-frame clones are kept and a portion is missing. Of roughly 200,000 clones listed, 88% are singletons.

The sequenced sample consisted of PBMCs or T cells enriched from blood (not recorded which). The chain joins TRBV9 to TRBJ1-2, with 11 bases that match TRBD1. This receptor was identified in a woman in her twenties or thirties who had recovered from COVID-19. Here the CDR3 DNA reads TGTGCCAGCAGCGGGACAGGGGGCGCGGATGGCTACACCTTC. Its translation is CASSGTGGADGYTF.